This is a list of T cell receptor beta chains from one sample in a study of T cells in Graves' hyperthyroidism and ophthalmopathy. TCRdb re-analysed the multiplex PCR reads in MiXCR, keeping a single row per CDR3 protein. Seen here are 600,000 to 850,000 distinct CDR3 sequences, 18% observed once, and the top ten hold around 15%. Sequences were obtained from blood. These receptors all come from a woman between 50 and 59 years old with Graves' hyperthyroidism that later progressed to Graves' ophthalmopathy. CDR3s include the opening cysteine and the closing phenylalanine or tryptophan. A D gene is named only where the DNA matches it firmly. Not all rows give a size; the values are once, few, many and, for expanded clones, a class.

>many|TRBV3-1|12|.|TRBJ2-1
CASSQGQNEQFF
TGTGCCAGCAGCCAAGGACAGAATGAGCAGTTCTTC
>.|TRBV19|18|TRBD2|TRBJ2-3
CASSSSSSAGGLTDTQYF
TGTGCCAGTAGCTCCTCTTCTTCCGCGGGGGGCCTCACAGATACGCAGTATTTT
>many|TRBV5-1|13|.|TRBJ2-3
CASSSTLTDTQYF
TGCGCCAGCAGCTCCACCCTCACAGATACGCAGTATTTT
>many|TRBV6-1|15|.|TRBJ2-7
CASSYFRGVSYEQYF
TGTGCCAGCAGTTACTTCAGGGGGGTTTCCTACGAGCAGTACTTC
>few|TRBV6-2/TRBV6-3|17|.|TRBJ2-3
CASSSGEPRPSPDTQYF
TGTGCCAGCAGTTCGGGGGAGCCCCGACCTTCTCCAGATACGCAGTATTTT
>few|TRBV9|13|.|TRBJ2-7
CASSDMGGYEQYF
TGTGCCAGCAGCGACATGGGAGGCTACGAGCAGTACTTC
>many|TRBV5-1|13|.|TRBJ1-4
CASSWRDHEKLFF
TGCGCCAGCAGCTGGAGGGATCATGAAAAACTGTTTTTT
>once|TRBV15|14|TRBD1|TRBJ1-5
CATSRDPGGQPQHF
TGTGCCACCAGCAGAGACCCAGGGGGTCAGCCCCAGCATTTT
>many|TRBV30|17|TRBD1|TRBJ2-7
CAWSTYLRDRESYEQYF
TGTGCCTGGAGTACGTACCTCCGGGACAGGGAATCCTACGAGCAGTACTTC
>.|TRBV20-1|13|.|TRBJ2-1
CSARLRAYNEQFF
TGCAGTGCTAGACTCCGTGCCTACAATGAGCAGTTCTTC